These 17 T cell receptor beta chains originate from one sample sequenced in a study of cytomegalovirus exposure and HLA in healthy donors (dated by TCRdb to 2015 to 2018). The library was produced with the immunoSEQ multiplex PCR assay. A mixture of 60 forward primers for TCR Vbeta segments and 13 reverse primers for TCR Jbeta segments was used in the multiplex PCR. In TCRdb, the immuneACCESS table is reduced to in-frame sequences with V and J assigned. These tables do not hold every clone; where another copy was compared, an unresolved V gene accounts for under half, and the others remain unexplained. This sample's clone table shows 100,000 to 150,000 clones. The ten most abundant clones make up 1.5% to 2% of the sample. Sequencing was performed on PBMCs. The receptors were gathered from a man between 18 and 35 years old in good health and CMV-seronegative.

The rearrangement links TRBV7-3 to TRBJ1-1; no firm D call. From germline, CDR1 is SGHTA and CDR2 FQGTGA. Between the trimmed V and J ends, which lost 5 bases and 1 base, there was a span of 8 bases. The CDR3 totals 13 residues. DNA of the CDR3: TGTGCCAGCAGCCAACAGCCGAACACTGAAGCTTTCTTT. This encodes CASSQQPNTEAFF.

This CDR3 reads CASSSTGMNTEAFF. Here the CDR3 DNA reads TGTGCCAGCAGTTCTACAGGAATGAACACTGAAGCTTTCTTT. The chain has TRBV6-5 and TRBJ1-1, with D tentatively TRBD1 (5 bases). V lost 4 bases and J lost 0, with 9 bases in between. Germline V lookup: CDR1 MNHEY, CDR2 SVGAGI. The CDR3 sequence is 14 residues long.

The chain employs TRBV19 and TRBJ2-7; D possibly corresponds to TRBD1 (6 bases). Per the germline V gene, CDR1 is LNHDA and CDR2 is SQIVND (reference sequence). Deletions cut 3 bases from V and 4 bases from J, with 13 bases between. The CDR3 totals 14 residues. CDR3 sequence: CASSIPGHGYEQYF. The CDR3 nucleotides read TGTGCCAGTAGTATTCCGGGACACGGGTACGAGCAGTACTTC.

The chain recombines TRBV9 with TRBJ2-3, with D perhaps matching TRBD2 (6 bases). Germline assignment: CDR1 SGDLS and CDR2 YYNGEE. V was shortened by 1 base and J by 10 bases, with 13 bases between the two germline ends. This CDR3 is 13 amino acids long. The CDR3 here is CASSVSGWDSQYF. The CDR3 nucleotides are TGTGCCAGCAGCGTATCCGGCTGGGACTCGCAGTATTTT.

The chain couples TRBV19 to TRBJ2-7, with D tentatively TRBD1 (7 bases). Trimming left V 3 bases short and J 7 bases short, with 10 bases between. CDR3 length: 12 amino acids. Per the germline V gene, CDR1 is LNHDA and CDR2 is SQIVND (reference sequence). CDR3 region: CASSIRGEEQYF. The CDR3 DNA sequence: TGTGCCAGTAGTATCAGGGGGGAGGAGCAGTACTTC.

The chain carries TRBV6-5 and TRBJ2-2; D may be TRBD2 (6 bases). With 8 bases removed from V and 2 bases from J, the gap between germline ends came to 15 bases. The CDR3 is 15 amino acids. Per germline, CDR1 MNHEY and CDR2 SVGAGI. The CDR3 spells CASPREGLNTGELFF. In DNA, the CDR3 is TGTGCCAGCCCTAGAGAGGGACTTAACACCGGGGAGCTGTTTTTT.

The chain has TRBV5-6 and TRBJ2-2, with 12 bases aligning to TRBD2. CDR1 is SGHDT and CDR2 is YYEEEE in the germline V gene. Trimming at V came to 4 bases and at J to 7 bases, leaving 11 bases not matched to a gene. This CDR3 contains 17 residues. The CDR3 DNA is TGTGCCAGCAGCCCTGGACTAGCGGGGCATTGGGTCGGGGAGCTGTTTTTT. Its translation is CASSPGLAGHWVGELFF. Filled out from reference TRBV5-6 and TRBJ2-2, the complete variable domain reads DAGVTQSPTHLIKTRGQQVTLRCSPKSGHDTVSWYQQALGQGPQFIFQYYEEEERQRGNFPDRFSGHQFPNYSSELNVNALLLGDSALYLCASSPGLAGHWVGELFFGEGSRLTVL.

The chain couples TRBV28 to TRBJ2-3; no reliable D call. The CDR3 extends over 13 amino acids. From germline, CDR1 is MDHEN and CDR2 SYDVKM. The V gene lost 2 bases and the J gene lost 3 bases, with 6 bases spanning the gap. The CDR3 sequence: CASSLAETDTQYF. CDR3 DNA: TGTGCCAGCAGTTTAGCTGAGACAGATACGCAGTATTTT.

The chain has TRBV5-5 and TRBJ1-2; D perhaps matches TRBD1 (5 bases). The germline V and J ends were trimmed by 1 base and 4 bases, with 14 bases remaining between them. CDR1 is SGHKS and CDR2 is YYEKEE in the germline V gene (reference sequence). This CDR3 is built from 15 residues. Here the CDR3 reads CASSLSGPIPYGYTF. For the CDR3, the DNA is TGTGCCAGCAGCTTGTCAGGGCCCATACCCTATGGCTACACCTTC.

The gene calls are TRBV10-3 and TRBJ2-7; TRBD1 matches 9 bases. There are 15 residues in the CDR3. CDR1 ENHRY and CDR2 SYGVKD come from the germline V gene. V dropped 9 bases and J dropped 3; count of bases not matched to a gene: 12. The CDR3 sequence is CAIKEEWDRDYEQYF. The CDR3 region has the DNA TGTGCCATAAAGGAGGAGTGGGACAGGGACTACGAGCAGTACTTC.

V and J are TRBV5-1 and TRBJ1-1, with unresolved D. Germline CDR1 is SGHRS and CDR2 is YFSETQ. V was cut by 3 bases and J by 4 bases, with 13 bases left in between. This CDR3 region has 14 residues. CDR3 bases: TGCGCCAGCAGCTGGCCGGGAGGTGGCACTGAAGCTTTCTTT. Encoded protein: CASSWPGGGTEAFF.

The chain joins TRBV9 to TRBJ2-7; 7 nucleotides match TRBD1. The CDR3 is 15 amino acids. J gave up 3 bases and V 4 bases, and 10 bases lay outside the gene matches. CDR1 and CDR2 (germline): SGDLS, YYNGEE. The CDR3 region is CASSTFRDSHYEQYF. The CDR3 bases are TGTGCCAGCAGCACCTTCCGGGACAGCCACTACGAGCAGTACTTC.

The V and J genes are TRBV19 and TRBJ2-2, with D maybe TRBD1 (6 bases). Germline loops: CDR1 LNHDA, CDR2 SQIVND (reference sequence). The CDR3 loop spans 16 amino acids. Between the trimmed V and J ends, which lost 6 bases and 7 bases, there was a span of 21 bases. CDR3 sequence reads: CASSLIQGLVGGELFF. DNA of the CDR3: TGTGCCAGTAGCCTCATACAGGGTTTGGTCGGCGGGGAGCTGTTTTTT.

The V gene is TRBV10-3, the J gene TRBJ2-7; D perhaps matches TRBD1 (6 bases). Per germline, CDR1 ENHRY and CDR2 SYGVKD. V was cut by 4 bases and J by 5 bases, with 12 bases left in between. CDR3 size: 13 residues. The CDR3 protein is CAISVGRGDEQYF. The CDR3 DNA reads TGTGCCATCAGTGTAGGCAGGGGCGACGAGCAGTACTTC.

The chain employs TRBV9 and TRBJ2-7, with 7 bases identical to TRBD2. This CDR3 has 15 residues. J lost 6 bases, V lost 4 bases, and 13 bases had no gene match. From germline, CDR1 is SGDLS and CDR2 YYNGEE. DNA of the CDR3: TGTGCCAGCAGCCCGAGGGCCCAGGGAGGGCTCGAGCAGTACTTC. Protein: CASSPRAQGGLEQYF.

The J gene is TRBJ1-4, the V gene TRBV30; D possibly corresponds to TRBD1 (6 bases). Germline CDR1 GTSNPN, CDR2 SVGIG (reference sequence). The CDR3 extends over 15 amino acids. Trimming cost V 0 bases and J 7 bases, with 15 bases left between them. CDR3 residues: CAWSVRRGGGEKLFF. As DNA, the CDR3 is TGTGCCTGGAGTGTACGGAGGGGAGGGGGTGAAAAACTGTTTTTT.

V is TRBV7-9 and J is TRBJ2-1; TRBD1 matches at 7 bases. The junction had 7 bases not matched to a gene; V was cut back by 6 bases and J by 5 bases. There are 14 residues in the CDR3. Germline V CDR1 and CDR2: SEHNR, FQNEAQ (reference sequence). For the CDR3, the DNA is TGTGCCAGCAGTACTCCGGGACAGCACAATGAGCAGTTCTTC. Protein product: CASSTPGQHNEQFF.